This T cell receptor beta chain is drawn from a study of blood T cell repertoires in COVID-19. The wider study: Samples of COVID-19 (acute and convalescent) were obtained from the United States, Italy and Spain. PBMCs, B-cell-depleted T cells, or T cells provided the cDNA or gDNA that made up the material.

In the original analysis: The authors estimated nucleated cell counts from reference gene primer amplification. Profiling relied on immunoSEQ multiplex PCR, and the TCRdb table lists in-frame clones only, not all of them. The DNA was the basis for D and trimming; V, J and clone size are from that table. Of approximately 120,000 clones in the sample, roughly 90% were seen once. Followed longitudinally, the Seattle patients had been enrolled during active infection. With 0 bases clipped from V and 2 bases from J, the junction kept 1 base outside the gene matches. The CDR3 extends over 15 amino acids. The germline gives CDR1 SEHNR, CDR2 FQNEAQ (reference sequence).

The sequenced sample consisted of peripheral blood. This clonotype was obtained from a man aged 45-60 years with COVID-19, enrolled during active disease. J is TRBJ2-3 and V is TRBV7-9, with 8 nucleotides matching TRBD1. The CDR3 spells CASSLAGQDTDTQYF. Here the CDR3 DNA reads TGTGCCAGCAGCTTAGCGGGACAGGACACAGATACGCAGTATTTT.